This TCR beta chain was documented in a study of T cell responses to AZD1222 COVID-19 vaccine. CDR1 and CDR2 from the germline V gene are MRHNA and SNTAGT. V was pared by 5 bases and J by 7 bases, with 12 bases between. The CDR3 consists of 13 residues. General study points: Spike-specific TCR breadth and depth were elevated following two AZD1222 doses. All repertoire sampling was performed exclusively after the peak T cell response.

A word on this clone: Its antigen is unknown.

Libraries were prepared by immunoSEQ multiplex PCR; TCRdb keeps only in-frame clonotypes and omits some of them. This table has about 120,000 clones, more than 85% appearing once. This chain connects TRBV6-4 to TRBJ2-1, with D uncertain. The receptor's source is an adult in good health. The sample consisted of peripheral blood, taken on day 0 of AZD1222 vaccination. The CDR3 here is CASSFWVWNEQFF. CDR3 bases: TGTGCCAGCAGTTTCTGGGTATGGAATGAGCAGTTCTTC.